Here is one TCR beta chain with its context. The sample belongs to a study of OX40 agonist ivuxolimab in advanced cancers. The assay was immunoSEQ multiplex PCR, and TCRdb's table has in-frame clones only and misses some. The data contain 70,000 or so clones, approximately 81% of them seen just once; the ten biggest clones take up about 1.1%. This receptor was identified in an adult with an advanced solid tumor such as melanoma, head and neck, liver or kidney cancer. The specimen comprised CD4+ or CD8+ T cells sorted from blood, sampled in a trial of the OX40 agonist ivuxolimab.

CDR3 DNA sequence: TGTGCCAGCAGCTCGTCGGGGACCCAAAATTCACCCCTCCACTTT. Amino acids: CASSSSGTQNSPLHF. V usage is TRBV6-1 and J usage is TRBJ1-6; D perhaps matches TRBD1 (5 bases). The CDR3 spans 15 residues. Between the trimmed V and J ends, which lost 6 bases and 7 bases, there was a span of 16 bases. The germline CDR1 and CDR2 sequences are MNHNS and SASEGT.